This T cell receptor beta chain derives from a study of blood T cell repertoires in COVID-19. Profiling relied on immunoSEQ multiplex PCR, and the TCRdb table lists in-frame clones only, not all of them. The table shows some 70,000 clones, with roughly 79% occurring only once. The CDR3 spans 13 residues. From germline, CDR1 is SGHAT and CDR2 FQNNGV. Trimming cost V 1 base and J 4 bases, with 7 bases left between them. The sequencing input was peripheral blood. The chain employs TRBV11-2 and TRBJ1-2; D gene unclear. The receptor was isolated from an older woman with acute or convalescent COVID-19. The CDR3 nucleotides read TGTGCCAGCAGCTTAGGCGCAGGCTATGGCTACACCTTC. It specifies CASSLGAGYGYTF.